This T cell receptor (beta chain) is drawn from a study of blood T cell repertoires in COVID-19. Study-level background: T cells, B-cell-depleted T cells, or PBMCs supplied cDNA or gDNA.

Ages ranged from about 18 to 89 years, with residence in about 23 US areas. In the source study's methods: Estimation of nucleated cell counts was performed using reference gene primer amplification. Data came from immunoSEQ multiplex PCR; TCRdb stores just in-frame clones and leaves some out. V and J calls plus clone size are reproduced from that table; the DNA served to infer D and trimming. The sample lists around 320,000 clones; under 90% were seen once. Specimen: PBMCs or T cells enriched from blood (not recorded which). The TCR was taken from a woman aged 45-65 years who had been exposed to COVID-19.

The CDR3 loop is CASSLRGHTGEQFF. In DNA form, the CDR3 reads TGTGCCAGCAGCCTAAGGGGGCACACTGGTGAGCAGTTCTTC. The genes are TRBV4-2 and TRBJ2-1; 7 bases agree with TRBD1. CDR1 is LGHNA, CDR2 YNFKEQ, per germline. This CDR3 comprises 14 residues. Trimming removed 4 bases from V and 9 bases from J; junction bases left unmatched: 9.